Listed below are T cell receptor beta chains from one sample, sequenced in a study of blood T cell repertoires in COVID-19. Repertoires were generated with immunoSEQ multiplex PCR, while TCRdb's copy carries only in-frame clones and drops some. This sample has 270,000 or so clones, with around 90% found just once. Specimen: peripheral blood. The receptors come from a woman aged 55-75 years with COVID-19, enrolled during active disease. Each CDR3 is given with its conserved first and last residue. Fields, in order: CDR3 protein, CDR3 length, D gene, clone size, V gene, J gene. D genes are given only for firm matches. Clone sizes are given selectively: once, few, many, or a class where the clone is expanded.

CASSPSAGYEQYF,13,NA,NA,TRBV18,TRBJ2-7
CASSDSTGVGSPLHF,15,TRBD1,NA,TRBV6-4,TRBJ1-6
CATKTSVNTGELFF,14,TRBD2,NA,TRBV2,TRBJ2-2
CASSGDRVWESNQPQHF,17,TRBD1,NA,TRBV6-1,TRBJ1-5
CASSEVGGGRNSNQPQHF,18,NA,once,TRBV6-1,TRBJ1-5
CATGLAGSEQFF,12,TRBD2,NA,TRBV15,TRBJ2-1
CASSQNQGYSNQPQHF,16,NA,NA,TRBV27,TRBJ1-5
CSVDGSGGETQYF,13,NA,once,TRBV29-1,TRBJ2-5
CSVGRFRNTEAFF,13,NA,NA,TRBV29-1,TRBJ1-1
CASSITGTDDGYTF,14,TRBD1,NA,TRBV7-8,TRBJ1-2
CASSHPISGTGVGNTEAFF,19,TRBD1,once,TRBV23-1,TRBJ1-1
CASSIFTGSGANVLTF,16,NA,NA,TRBV7-3,TRBJ2-6
CASSQQGVGSYEQYF,15,TRBD1,NA,TRBV27,TRBJ2-7
CSVESRDRAVLYGYTF,16,TRBD1,NA,TRBV29-1,TRBJ1-2
CASSPRTRAGSDTIYF,16,NA,NA,TRBV4-1,TRBJ1-3
CASSLWNRGAADTQYF,16,NA,NA,TRBV7-2,TRBJ2-3
CASSQRFRGLGTGELFF,17,NA,NA,TRBV4-3,TRBJ2-2
CASEKVPPGTEAFF,14,NA,NA,TRBV5-5,TRBJ1-1
CASSQNGSPGNSPLHF,16,NA,NA,TRBV4-1,TRBJ1-6
CAAGFRDSSGYGYTF,15,TRBD1,once,TRBV11-2,TRBJ1-2
CASSVEFRRGYTF,13,NA,once,TRBV9,TRBJ1-2
CASSELAGGSGYTF,14,TRBD1,NA,TRBV6-1,TRBJ1-2
CASSSVQGEGLGGYTF,16,NA,NA,TRBV5-5,TRBJ1-2
CASSSDRGHEQYF,13,TRBD1,NA,TRBV5-4,TRBJ2-7
CAWSVLVSSTDTQYF,15,NA,once,TRBV30,TRBJ2-3
CASSIGDRRTEAFF,14,NA,once,TRBV19,TRBJ1-1
CASMRGPGTRGNTEAFF,17,NA,NA,TRBV5-8,TRBJ1-1
CASSLDSSGNEQFF,14,NA,NA,TRBV7-8,TRBJ2-1
CASSLQIAKNIQYF,14,NA,NA,TRBV2,TRBJ2-4
CASSNTLNTEAFF,13,NA,NA,TRBV19,TRBJ1-1
CASSVRQTNYGYTF,14,NA,NA,TRBV2,TRBJ1-2
CASSTYRGRDTEAFF,15,TRBD1,NA,TRBV7-8,TRBJ1-1
CAISESGGIQVKNIQYF,17,NA,NA,TRBV10-3,TRBJ2-4
CASSQAGQGADNEQFF,16,TRBD1,NA,TRBV3-1/TRBV3-2,TRBJ2-1
CASSPGGTILTNEKLFF,17,NA,NA,TRBV7-8,TRBJ1-4
CASSTDRGTITGYTF,15,TRBD1,NA,TRBV5-1,TRBJ1-2
CRPSGDTIYF,10,NA,NA,TRBV20-1,TRBJ1-3
CASSQDSGTPKDTQYF,16,NA,NA,TRBV3-1/TRBV3-2,TRBJ2-3
CASSITRGQGGYTF,14,TRBD1,NA,TRBV19,TRBJ1-2
CASSQHRDRGSFYGYTF,17,TRBD1,NA,TRBV6-2/TRBV6-3,TRBJ1-2
CSASQRREVPLHF,13,NA,NA,TRBV20-1,TRBJ1-6
CASSQDDRGGNTIYF,15,NA,NA,TRBV4-2,TRBJ1-3
CASSQGQYGNTEAFF,15,TRBD1,NA,TRBV4-3,TRBJ1-1
CASSLNLDRENNEQFF,16,TRBD1,NA,TRBV16,TRBJ2-1
CASSQVSQPGGISGNTIYF,19,NA,NA,TRBV4-3,TRBJ1-3
CASRKGRLTQETQYF,15,NA,NA,TRBV5-1,TRBJ2-5
CASSGQGAPKETQYF,15,TRBD1,NA,TRBV2,TRBJ2-5
CASSLDRGFHEQYF,14,TRBD1,NA,TRBV7-9,TRBJ2-7
CASSFGGDTGELFF,14,NA,NA,TRBV7-2,TRBJ2-2
CASSNRRRGEQYF,13,NA,NA,TRBV19,TRBJ2-7
CASSSGTGANTGELFF,16,TRBD1,NA,TRBV13,TRBJ2-2
CASTGGRNEKLFF,13,TRBD1,NA,TRBV19,TRBJ1-4
CASSSLRRSGHRAEAFF,17,NA,NA,TRBV27,TRBJ1-1
CATSRQDYGYTF,12,NA,NA,TRBV6-5,TRBJ1-2
CASSNRGGSPLHF,13,TRBD1,NA,TRBV12-3/TRBV12-4,TRBJ1-6
CASSLGQLSSSYNEQFF,17,TRBD1,NA,TRBV4-2,TRBJ2-1